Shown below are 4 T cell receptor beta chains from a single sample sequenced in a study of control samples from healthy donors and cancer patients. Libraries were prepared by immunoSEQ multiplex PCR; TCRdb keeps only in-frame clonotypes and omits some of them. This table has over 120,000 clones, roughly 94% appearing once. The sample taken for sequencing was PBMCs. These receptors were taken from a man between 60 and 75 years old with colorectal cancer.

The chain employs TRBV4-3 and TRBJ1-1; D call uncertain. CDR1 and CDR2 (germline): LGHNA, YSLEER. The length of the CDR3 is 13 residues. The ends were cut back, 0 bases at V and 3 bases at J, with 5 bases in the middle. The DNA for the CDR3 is TGCGCCAGCAGCCAAGATCGGTACACTGAAGCTTTCTTT. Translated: CASSQDRYTEAFF.

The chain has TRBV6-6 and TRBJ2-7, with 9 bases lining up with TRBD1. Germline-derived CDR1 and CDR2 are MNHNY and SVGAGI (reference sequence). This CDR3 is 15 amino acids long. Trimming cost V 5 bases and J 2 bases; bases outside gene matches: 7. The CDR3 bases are TGTGCCAGCAGTACCCCGGGACAGGGTGCCTACGAGCAGTACTTC. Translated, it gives CASSTPGQGAYEQYF.

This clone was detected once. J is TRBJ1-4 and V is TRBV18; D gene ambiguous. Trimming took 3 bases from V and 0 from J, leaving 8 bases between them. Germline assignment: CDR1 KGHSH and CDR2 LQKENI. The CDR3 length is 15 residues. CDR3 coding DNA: TGTGCCAGCTCACCCACAGAAGCAACTAATGAAAAACTGTTTTTT. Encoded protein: CASSPTEATNEKLFF.

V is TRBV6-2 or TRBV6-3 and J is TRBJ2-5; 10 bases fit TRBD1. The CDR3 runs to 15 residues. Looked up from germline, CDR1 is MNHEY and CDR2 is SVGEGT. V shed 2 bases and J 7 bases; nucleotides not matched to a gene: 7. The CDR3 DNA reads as TGTGCCAGCAGTTACCCCCCTAGGACAGGGGGGACCCAGTACTTC. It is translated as CASSYPPRTGGTQYF.